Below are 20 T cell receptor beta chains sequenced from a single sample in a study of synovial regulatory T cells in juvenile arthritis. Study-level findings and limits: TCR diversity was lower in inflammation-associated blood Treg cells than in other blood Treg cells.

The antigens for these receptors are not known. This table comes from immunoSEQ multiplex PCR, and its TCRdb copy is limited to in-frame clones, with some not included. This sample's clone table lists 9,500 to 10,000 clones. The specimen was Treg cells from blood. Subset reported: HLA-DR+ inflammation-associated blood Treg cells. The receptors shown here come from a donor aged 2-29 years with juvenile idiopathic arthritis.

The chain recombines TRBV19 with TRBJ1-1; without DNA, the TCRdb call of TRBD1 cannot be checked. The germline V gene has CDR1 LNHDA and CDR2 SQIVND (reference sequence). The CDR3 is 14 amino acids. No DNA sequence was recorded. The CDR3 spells CASSIRGANTEAFF.

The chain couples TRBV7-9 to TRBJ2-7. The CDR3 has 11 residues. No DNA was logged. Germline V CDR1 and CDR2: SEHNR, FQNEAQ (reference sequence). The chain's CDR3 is CASTAAYEQYF.

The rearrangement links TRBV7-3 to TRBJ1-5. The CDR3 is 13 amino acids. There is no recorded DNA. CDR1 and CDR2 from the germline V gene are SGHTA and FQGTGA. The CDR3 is CASSPDPGQPQHF.

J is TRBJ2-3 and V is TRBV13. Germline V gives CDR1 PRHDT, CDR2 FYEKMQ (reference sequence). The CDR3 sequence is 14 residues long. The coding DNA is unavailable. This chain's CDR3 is CASRRDILTDTQYF.

CDR3 residues: CASSEIQDRGLDEQYF. The chain recombines TRBV6-1 with TRBJ2-7; the D call of TRBD1 rests on TCRdb alone, since no DNA is present to check it. This CDR3 spans 16 amino acids. No DNA was logged. Looked up from germline, CDR1 is MNHNS and CDR2 is SASEGT.

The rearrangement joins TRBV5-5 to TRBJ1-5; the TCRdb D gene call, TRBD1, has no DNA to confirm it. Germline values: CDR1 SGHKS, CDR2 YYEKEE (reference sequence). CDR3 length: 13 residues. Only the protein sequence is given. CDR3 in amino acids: CASSEYRSEPQHF.

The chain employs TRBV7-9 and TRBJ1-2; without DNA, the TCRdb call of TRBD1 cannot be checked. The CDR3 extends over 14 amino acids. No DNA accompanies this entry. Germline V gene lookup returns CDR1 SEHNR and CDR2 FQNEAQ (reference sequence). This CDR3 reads CASSDQDRANGYTF.

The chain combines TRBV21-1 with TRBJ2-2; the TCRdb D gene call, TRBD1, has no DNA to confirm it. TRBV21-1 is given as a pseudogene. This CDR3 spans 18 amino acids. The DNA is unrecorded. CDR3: CASSKAGQLNANTGELFF.

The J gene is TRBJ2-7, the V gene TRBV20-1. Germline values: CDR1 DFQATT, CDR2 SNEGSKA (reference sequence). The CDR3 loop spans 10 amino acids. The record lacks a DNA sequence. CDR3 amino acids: CSAGRYEQYF.

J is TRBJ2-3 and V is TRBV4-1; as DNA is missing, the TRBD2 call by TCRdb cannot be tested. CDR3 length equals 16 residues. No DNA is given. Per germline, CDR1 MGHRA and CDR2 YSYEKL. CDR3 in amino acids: CASTSETSGGTDTQYF.

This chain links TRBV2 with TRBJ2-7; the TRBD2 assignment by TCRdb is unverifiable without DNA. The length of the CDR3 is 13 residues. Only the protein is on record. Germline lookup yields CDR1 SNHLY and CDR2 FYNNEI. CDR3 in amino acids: CASSLVVQETQYF.

The CDR3 here is CASSLWRDDTDTQYF. This chain joins TRBV28 and TRBJ2-3; TCRdb's D call of TRBD2 is untestable without DNA. Per the germline V gene, CDR1 is MDHEN and CDR2 is SYDVKM. The CDR3 runs 15 residues. No DNA is recorded.

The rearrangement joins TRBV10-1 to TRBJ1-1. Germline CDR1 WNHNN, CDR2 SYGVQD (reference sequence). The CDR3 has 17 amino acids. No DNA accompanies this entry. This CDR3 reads CASSESGPWSMNTEAFF.

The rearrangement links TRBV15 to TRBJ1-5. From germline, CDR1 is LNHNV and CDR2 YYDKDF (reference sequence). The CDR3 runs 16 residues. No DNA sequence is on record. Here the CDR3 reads CATSRDGGRRSQPQHF.

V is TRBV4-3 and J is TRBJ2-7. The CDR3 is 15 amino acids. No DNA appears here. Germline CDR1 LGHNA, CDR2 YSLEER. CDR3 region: CASSQDKSMGYEQYF.

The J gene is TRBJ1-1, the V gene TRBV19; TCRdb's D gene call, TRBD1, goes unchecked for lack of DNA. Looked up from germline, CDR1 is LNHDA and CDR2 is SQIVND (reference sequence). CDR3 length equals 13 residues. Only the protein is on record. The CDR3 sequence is CASIQAADTEAFF.

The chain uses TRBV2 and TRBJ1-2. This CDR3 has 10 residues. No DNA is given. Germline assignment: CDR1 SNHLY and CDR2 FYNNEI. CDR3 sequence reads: CAGTQYGYTF.

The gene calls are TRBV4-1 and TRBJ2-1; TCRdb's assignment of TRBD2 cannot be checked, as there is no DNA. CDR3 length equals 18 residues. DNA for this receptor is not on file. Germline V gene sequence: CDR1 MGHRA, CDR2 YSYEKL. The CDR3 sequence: CASSQDPGASGAYNEQFF.

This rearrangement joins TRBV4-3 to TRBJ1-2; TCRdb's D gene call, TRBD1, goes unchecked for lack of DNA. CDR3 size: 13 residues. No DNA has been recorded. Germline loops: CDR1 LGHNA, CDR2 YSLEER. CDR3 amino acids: CASSRQGNYGYTF.

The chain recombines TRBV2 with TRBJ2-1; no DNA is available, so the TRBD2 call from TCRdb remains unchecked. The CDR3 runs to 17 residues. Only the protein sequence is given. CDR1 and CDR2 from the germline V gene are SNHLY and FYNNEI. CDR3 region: CASRVGQRLAGGTEQFF.